The 16 T cell receptor beta chains below come from one sample, sequenced in a study of early T cells in non-severe SARS-CoV-2 infection. TCRdb used MiXCR to reprocess the 5' RACE reads, holding one entry per CDR3 protein. Among 100,000 to 150,000 distinct CDR3 sequences listed, about 15% were seen once. Sequencing used whole blood. Receptors originate from an adult who was a healthcare worker with PCR-confirmed SARS-CoV-2 infection or an uninfected control (not recorded which).

The chain carries TRBV6-2 or TRBV6-3 and TRBJ1-5, with 11 bases lining up with TRBD1. This CDR3 spans 14 amino acids. Germline V gene data show CDR1 as MNHEY and CDR2 as SVGEGT. The V segment lost 4 bases and the J segment 7 bases; nucleotides outside the gene matches: 3. The CDR3 bases are TGTGCCAGCAGTTGGACAGGGGGCAGGCAGCCCCAGCATTTT. Protein product: CASSWTGGRQPQHF.

This chain joins TRBV7-7 and TRBJ2-2; TRBD1 aligns across 9 bases. With V trimmed by 1 base and J by 5 bases, 2 bases remained unmatched. CDR1 and CDR2 from the germline V gene are SSHAT and FNYEAQ (reference sequence). This CDR3 region has 15 residues. CDR3 nucleotides: TGTGCCAGCAGCTTAGAGGGACAGGGAACCGGGGAGCTGTTTTTT. It translates to CASSLEGQGTGELFF.

This clonotype showed up many times. The chain links TRBV5-4 to TRBJ1-2; TRBD1 is a possible D gene (6 bases). The CDR3 sequence is 14 residues long. Germline values: CDR1 SGHNT, CDR2 YYREEE (reference sequence). The germline V and J ends were trimmed by 5 bases and 0 bases, with 11 bases remaining between them. CDR3 in amino acids: CASSQDRANYGYTF. In DNA, the CDR3 is TGTGCCAGCAGTCAGGACAGAGCTAACTATGGCTACACCTTC.

The V gene is TRBV29-1, the J gene TRBJ1-2; D not resolved. V was pared by 5 bases and J by 8 bases, with 15 bases between. The CDR3 sequence is 12 residues long. Germline V gives CDR1 SQVTM, CDR2 ANQGSEA. The CDR3 reads CSVWTSRSGYTF. As DNA, the CDR3 is TGCAGCGTTTGGACGAGTAGGTCCGGCTACACCTTC.

The sample holds a few counts of this clonotype. V and J are TRBV7-2 and TRBJ1-5; D is undetermined. Trimming stripped 0 bases from V and 3 bases from J, with 9 bases between. The CDR3 length is 15 residues. Per the germline V gene, CDR1 is SGHTA and CDR2 is FQGNSA. Written as DNA, the CDR3 is TGTGCCAGCAGCTTAGCAAGCCAGATCAATCAGCCCCAGCATTTT. Translation gives CASSLASQINQPQHF.

This clonotype showed up just a few times. The rearrangement uses TRBV12-3 or TRBV12-4 and TRBJ2-2; 10 bases fit TRBD1. V was pared by 2 bases and J by 4 bases, with 4 bases of the junction left unmatched. The length of the CDR3 is 16 residues. In DNA form, the CDR3 reads TGTGCCAGCAGTTTATACGGGGACAGGGGCACCGGGGAGCTGTTTTTT. As protein: CASSLYGDRGTGELFF.

This clonotype was counted between two and nine times. V is TRBV7-6 and J is TRBJ2-3; D is perhaps TRBD1 or TRBD2 (5 bases each). Trimming shortened V by 5 bases and J by 4 bases, and 16 bases separated the two germline ends. CDR1 SGHVS and CDR2 FNYEAQ come from the germline V gene. The CDR3 has 15 amino acids. As DNA, the CDR3 is TGTGCCAGCAGCCCACCGGGACGAAAGTCAGATACGCAGTATTTT. Translated, it gives CASSPPGRKSDTQYF.

The chain is built from TRBV18 and TRBJ1-4, with D maybe TRBD1 (5 bases). This CDR3 spans 14 amino acids. The germline V gene encodes CDR1 KGHSH and CDR2 LQKENI. The V gene lost 5 bases and the J gene lost 6 bases, with 13 bases spanning the gap. In DNA, the CDR3 is TGTGCCAGCTCATCTACACTAGGGGATGAAAAACTGTTTTTT. Its protein product is CASSSTLGDEKLFF.

This sequence joins TRBV3-1 and TRBJ1-3; unclear D gene. Germline values: CDR1 LGHDT, CDR2 YNNKEL (reference sequence). This CDR3 has 15 residues. Trimming stripped 0 bases from V and 0 bases from J, with 6 bases between. As DNA, the CDR3 is TGTGCCAGCAGCCAAGAACAGAACTCTGGAAACACCATATATTTT. Encoded protein: CASSQEQNSGNTIYF.

This clonotype was found a few times. The chain recombines TRBV6-5 with TRBJ2-1, with TRBD2 matching 9 bases. The CDR3 totals 15 residues. Germline V lookup: CDR1 MNHEY, CDR2 SVGAGI. V trimming: 3 bases; J trimming: 9 bases; junction bases outside the gene matches: 9. CDR3 bases: TGTGCCAGCAGTTATCAGGCGGGGGGGCGGATTGAGCAGTTCTTC. It translates to CASSYQAGGRIEQFF.

This clonotype has a count of ten or more. CDR3 DNA sequence: TGTGCCAGCAGCTTGGCGCGAAGTAAAGCTTTCTTT. Amino acid sequence: CASSLARSKAFF. This chain joins TRBV5-5 and TRBJ1-1; no firm D call. The V gene lost 0 bases and the J gene lost 9 bases, with 9 bases spanning the gap. The CDR3 is 12 residues long. Germline values: CDR1 SGHKS, CDR2 YYEKEE (reference sequence).

V and J are TRBV3-1 and TRBJ1-5; D is ambiguous. In germline, CDR1 is LGHDT, CDR2 YNNKEL (reference sequence). The V gene lost 1 base and the J gene lost 10 bases, with 8 bases spanning the gap. The CDR3 is 12 residues long. CDR3 protein: CASSQGLGPQHF. In DNA, the CDR3 is TGTGCCAGCAGCCAAGGACTTGGACCCCAGCATTTT.

This clonotype has just a few counts. The chain joins TRBV5-1 to TRBJ2-6; D unresolved. The CDR3 extends over 17 amino acids. CDR1 is SGHRS and CDR2 is YFSETQ in the germline V gene. V was trimmed by 0 bases and J by 2 bases, leaving 12 bases between them. CDR3 loop: CASSLELGLPGANVLTF. DNA of the CDR3: TGCGCCAGCAGCTTGGAACTTGGCCTACCTGGGGCCAACGTCCTGACTTTC.

This clonotype was counted between two and nine times. This chain uses TRBV29-1 with TRBJ2-1; the match to TRBD2 covers 10 bases. Germline-derived CDR1 and CDR2 are SQVTM and ANQGSEA. With 7 bases clipped from V and 7 bases from J, the junction kept 4 bases outside the gene matches. The CDR3 has 12 residues. CDR3 residues: CSAAGGPNEQFF. The CDR3 nucleotides read TGCAGCGCAGCGGGGGGGCCTAATGAGCAGTTCTTC.

The chain combines TRBV19 with TRBJ2-2; 8 bases match TRBD1. This CDR3 spans 15 amino acids. Losses at the gene ends were 4 bases for V and 1 base for J; bases not matched to a gene: 2. Germline CDR1 reads LNHDA; CDR2 reads SQIVND (reference sequence). This chain's CDR3 is CASSRGQVNTGELFF. CDR3 DNA: TGTGCCAGTAGTAGGGGACAGGTGAACACCGGGGAGCTGTTTTTT.

The chain joins TRBV30 to TRBJ1-1; D is undetermined. Germline CDR1 is GTSNPN and CDR2 is SVGIG (reference sequence). Trimming cost V 5 bases and J 1 base, with 8 bases left between them. This CDR3 is built from 12 residues. CDR3 DNA: TGTGCCTGGGGACGGCAGAACACTGAAGCTTTCTTT. This gives the protein CAWGRQNTEAFF. Full variable domain (missing parts from reference TRBV30 and TRBJ1-1): SQTIHQWPATLVQPVGSPLSLECTVEGTSNPNLYWYRQAAGRGLQLLFYSVGIGQISSEVPQNLSASRPQDRQFILSSKKLLLSDSGFYLCAWGRQNTEAFFGQGTRLTVV.